Below, 29 T cell receptor beta chains from the same sample are listed, as sequenced in a study of cytomegalovirus exposure and HLA in healthy donors. Use of 60 Vbeta and 13 Jbeta primers characterized the PCR. TCRdb keeps only in-frame clones here, not all; method: immunoSEQ multiplex PCR. The sample has approximately 140,000 clones; over 60% are singletons. Sequencing used PBMCs. The receptors originated from a middle-aged man in good health and CMV-seropositive.

The chain employs TRBV7-9 and TRBJ1-2; TRBD1 matches 8 bases. The V segment lost 4 bases and the J segment 5 bases; nucleotides outside the gene matches: 6. Per germline, CDR1 SEHNR and CDR2 FQNEAQ (reference sequence). CDR3 length equals 14 residues. CDR3 amino acids: CASSSGQGWYGYTF. The CDR3 bases are TGTGCCAGCAGCTCCGGACAGGGTTGGTATGGCTACACCTTC.

The rearrangement links TRBV28 to TRBJ2-6; D is possibly TRBD2 (6 bases). This CDR3 spans 15 amino acids. Germline values: CDR1 MDHEN, CDR2 SYDVKM. The ends were cut back, 2 bases at V and 4 bases at J, with 9 bases in the middle. The DNA for the CDR3 is TGTGCCAGCAGTTTAGTGGGAGGAGGGGCCAACGTCCTGACTTTC. Translation: CASSLVGGGANVLTF.

This clone was counted only a few times. The chain combines TRBV5-1 with TRBJ2-2, with D perhaps TRBD1 (6 bases). CDR1 SGHRS and CDR2 YFSETQ come from the germline V gene. The CDR3 is made up of 15 amino acids. V shed 7 bases and J shed 5 bases, with 18 bases lying between them. CDR3 loop: CASGIVGDTTGELFF. In DNA, the CDR3 is TGCGCCAGCGGTATCGTGGGGGACACTACCGGGGAGCTGTTTTTT.

The CDR3 loop is CASSPGGLGPVYF. The DNA of the CDR3 is TGCGCCAGCAGCCCTGGAGGGTTAGGCCCCGTTTATTTT. The chain employs TRBV5-1 and TRBJ2-3; D perhaps matches TRBD2 (6 bases). The CDR3 extends over 13 amino acids. V was trimmed by 4 bases and J by 15 bases, leaving 21 bases between them. Germline V CDR1 and CDR2: SGHRS, YFSETQ. Together with reference TRBV5-1 and TRBJ2-3, the CDR3 gives the full variable domain: KAGVTQTPRYLIKTRGQQVTLSCSPISGHRSVSWYQQTPGQGLQFLFEYFSETQRNKGNFPGRFSGRQFSNSRSEMNVSTLELGDSALYLCASSPGGLGPVYFGPGTRLTVL.

The chain is built from TRBV2 and TRBJ1-4, with D unresolved. Germline V CDR1 and CDR2: SNHLY, FYNNEI. The CDR3 loop spans 15 amino acids. Trimming pared 3 bases from V and 5 bases from J, leaving 13 bases between. DNA for the CDR3: TGTGCCAGCAGTGACTACGGCAGAGGAAATGAAAAACTGTTTTTT. It specifies CASSDYGRGNEKLFF.

This clone was detected only a few times. CDR3 amino acids: CASSLGGITGELFF. As DNA, the CDR3 is TGTGCCAGCAGCTTGGGCGGTATAACCGGGGAGCTGTTTTTT. The chain carries TRBV5-5 and TRBJ2-2; D gene ambiguous. CDR1 is SGHKS and CDR2 is YYEKEE in the germline V gene (reference sequence). This CDR3 is built from 14 residues. V lost 0 bases, J lost 5 bases, and 8 bases lay in between.

This clone has a handful of counts. J is TRBJ1-1 and V is TRBV19; no firm D call. The CDR3 runs 14 residues. With 6 bases removed from V and 0 bases from J, the gap between germline ends came to 11 bases. Germline-derived CDR1 and CDR2 are LNHDA and SQIVND (reference sequence). DNA of the CDR3: TGTGCCAGTAGCTGGACCGGGATGAACACTGAAGCTTTCTTT. Translation: CASSWTGMNTEAFF. Full variable domain (remainder filled in from reference TRBV19 and TRBJ1-1): DGGITQSPKYLFRKEGQNVTLSCEQNLNHDAMYWYRQDPGQGLRLIYYSQIVNDFQKGDIAEGYSVSREKKESFPLTVTSAQKNPTAFYLCASSWTGMNTEAFFGQGTRLTVV.

The rearrangement links TRBV2 to TRBJ1-5; D is possibly TRBD1 (5 bases). CDR1 SNHLY and CDR2 FYNNEI come from the germline V gene. V lost 2 bases to trimming and J lost 2 bases, with 16 bases between them. The CDR3 length is 17 residues. The CDR3 loop reads CASSEWVGGIGNQPQHF. The DNA of the CDR3 is TGTGCCAGCAGTGAATGGGTCGGGGGAATAGGCAATCAGCCCCAGCATTTT.

The chain employs TRBV7-9 and TRBJ1-1; D is unclear. Germline assignment: CDR1 SEHNR and CDR2 FQNEAQ (reference sequence). The CDR3 contains 14 residues. Trimming took 3 bases from V and 0 from J, leaving 8 bases between them. CDR3 bases: TGTGCCAGCAGCTTGCGTACCATGAACACTGAAGCTTTCTTT. Translating it yields CASSLRTMNTEAFF.

About this clone: No DNA is shown, since the ends of the CDR3 on it are uncertain; the CDR3 is the one TCRdb lists. The V call is TRBV28, the J call TRBJ1-2. Germline CDR1 MDHEN, CDR2 SYDVKM. The CDR3 is 15 amino acids long, termini counted. The CDR3: CASSFGGGSPVFRAF.

The genes are TRBV14 and TRBJ2-5, with 11 bases matching TRBD2. V lost 4 bases to trimming and J lost 5 bases; unmatched junction nucleotides: 3. Germline V gene sequence: CDR1 SGHDN, CDR2 FVKESK. This CDR3 has 14 residues. CDR3 in amino acids: CASSLAGGPETQYF. Here the CDR3 DNA reads TGTGCCAGCAGCCTAGCGGGGGGGCCGGAGACCCAGTACTTC.

This sequence joins TRBV27 and TRBJ2-7; 8 nucleotides match TRBD2. With 0 bases clipped from V and 3 bases from J, the junction kept 10 bases outside the gene matches. The V gene's germline CDR1 is MNHEY and CDR2 SMNVEV (reference sequence). The CDR3 spans 17 residues. The CDR3, as DNA: TGTGCCAGCAGTTTATCGCGGGGGGTAAGTGACCGCTACGAGCAGTACTTC. Its protein product is CASSLSRGVSDRYEQYF.

A single count supports this clone. The J gene is TRBJ1-1, the V gene TRBV30; D perhaps matches TRBD1 (6 bases). Trimming took off 6 bases at V and 1 base at J, with 12 bases between the two ends. The length of the CDR3 is 13 residues. The germline V gene encodes CDR1 GTSNPN and CDR2 SVGIG (reference sequence). The CDR3 nucleotides are TGTGCCTGTACGGGACAAACGAACACTGAAGCTTTCTTT. Translated, it gives CACTGQTNTEAFF.

This clone was counted once. This CDR3 is CASSPSTGRGEQFF. The CDR3 DNA reads as TGTGCCAGCTCCCCTTCGACAGGGCGGGGAGAGCAGTTCTTC. The rearrangement uses TRBV18 and TRBJ2-1; tentatively, D is TRBD1 (7 bases). Germline assignment: CDR1 KGHSH and CDR2 LQKENI. V was clipped by 6 bases and J by 10 bases, with 19 bases between them. The CDR3 is 14 amino acids.

The gene calls are TRBV5-4 and TRBJ1-1, with 11 bases aligning to TRBD1. The CDR3 has 15 residues. J gave up 4 bases and V 4 bases, and 6 bases lay outside the gene matches. Germline V gene sequence: CDR1 SGHNT, CDR2 YYREEE (reference sequence). Here the CDR3 DNA reads TGTGCCAGCAGCGCCGGGACAGGGGGTAGCACTGAAGCTTTCTTT. Translation gives CASSAGTGGSTEAFF.

V and J are TRBV19 and TRBJ2-7; D is perhaps TRBD2 (5 bases). Trimming removed 4 bases from V and 8 bases from J, with 15 bases in between. The germline V gene has CDR1 LNHDA and CDR2 SQIVND (reference sequence). The CDR3 loop spans 13 amino acids. The CDR3 region has the DNA TGTGCCAGTAGTAGCGGGTCAATTACGAAGCAGTACTTC. This codes for CASSSGSITKQYF.

This chain links TRBV7-9 with TRBJ1-1, with D tentatively TRBD1 (6 bases). The CDR3 contains 12 residues. Per germline, CDR1 SEHNR and CDR2 FQNEAQ (reference sequence). Trimming took 5 bases from V and 8 from J, leaving 12 bases between them. In DNA, the CDR3 is TGTGCCAGCAGCCAAAGCGGACAGGAAGCTTTCTTT. As protein: CASSQSGQEAFF.

The chain uses TRBV18 and TRBJ1-4, with D unresolved. In germline, CDR1 is KGHSH, CDR2 LQKENI. The V end was cut by 8 bases, the J end by 0 bases, with 7 bases between. This CDR3 is 13 amino acids long. CDR3 region: CASRSPTNEKLFF. The CDR3 nucleotides are TGTGCCAGCAGGAGTCCAACTAATGAAAAACTGTTTTTT.

The rearrangement links TRBV19 to TRBJ2-5; TRBD1 agrees at 9 bases. This CDR3 region has 14 residues. The germline gives CDR1 LNHDA, CDR2 SQIVND (reference sequence). V lost 6 bases, J lost 4 bases, and 6 bases stayed unmatched. This chain's CDR3 is CASRPPGQGETQYF. The CDR3 DNA reads TGTGCCAGTAGACCTCCGGGACAGGGAGAGACCCAGTACTTC.

The chain recombines TRBV7-9 with TRBJ2-7; 7 nucleotides match TRBD2. The CDR3 contains 13 residues. V lost 1 base, J lost 6 bases, and 3 bases stayed unmatched. The germline V gene encodes CDR1 SEHNR and CDR2 FQNEAQ (reference sequence). The CDR3 sequence: CASSLDPGGEQYF. As DNA, the CDR3 is TGTGCCAGCAGCTTAGATCCGGGGGGCGAGCAGTACTTC. Full variable domain (outside the CDR3, taken from reference TRBV7-9 and TRBJ2-7): DTGVSQNPRHKITKRGQNVTFRCDPISEHNRLYWYRQTLGQGPEFLTYFQNEAQLEKSRLLSDRFSAERPKGSFSTLEIQRTEQGDSAMYLCASSLDPGGEQYFGPGTRLTVT.

The chain recombines TRBV5-1 with TRBJ2-5; no definite D call. Germline V gene data show CDR1 as SGHRS and CDR2 as YFSETQ. There are 12 residues in the CDR3. V shed 4 bases and J shed 9 bases, with 13 bases lying between them. The DNA of the CDR3 is TGCGCCAGCAGCCCAAATAACCAGGCCCAGTACTTC. This codes for CASSPNNQAQYF. The full variable domain, rest sourced from reference TRBV5-1 and TRBJ2-5, is KAGVTQTPRYLIKTRGQQVTLSCSPISGHRSVSWYQQTPGQGLQFLFEYFSETQRNKGNFPGRFSGRQFSNSRSEMNVSTLELGDSALYLCASSPNNQAQYFGPGTRLLVL.

The chain carries TRBV5-4 and TRBJ1-2; D gene ambiguous. The CDR3 is 12 amino acids. Germline V gene data show CDR1 as SGHNT and CDR2 as YYREEE (reference sequence). Trimming took off 4 bases at V and 8 bases at J, with 12 bases between the two ends. CDR3 in DNA: TGTGCCAGCAGCGTGGAACTCGGGGGCTACACCTTC. As protein: CASSVELGGYTF. The full variable domain, rest sourced from reference TRBV5-4 and TRBJ1-2, is ETGVTQSPTHLIKTRGQQVTLRCSSQSGHNTVSWYQQALGQGPQFIFQYYREEENGRGNFPPRFSGLQFPNYSSELNVNALELDDSALYLCASSVELGGYTFGSGTRLTVV.

This clone appeared a single time. This chain joins TRBV7-4 and TRBJ2-7; 8 positions match TRBD2. V gave up 3 bases and J gave up 0 bases; unmatched junction bases: 4. Germline CDR1 reads SGHVT; CDR2 reads SQSDAQ. The CDR3 contains 15 residues. CDR3 sequence: CASSLGLVDSYEQYF. The CDR3 region has the DNA TGTGCCAGCAGCTTGGGACTAGTGGACTCCTACGAGCAGTACTTC.

The V call is TRBV14, the J call TRBJ2-2; possibly TRBD2 for D (5 bases). CDR3 size: 15 residues. Germline lookup yields CDR1 SGHDN and CDR2 FVKESK. The ends were cut back, 5 bases at V and 1 base at J, with 11 bases in the middle. Here the CDR3 DNA reads TGTGCCAGCAGCGCGAAGAGGGTGAACACCGGGGAGCTGTTTTTT. Residues: CASSAKRVNTGELFF.

The V gene is TRBV6-5, the J gene TRBJ2-5; TRBD1 might be the D (5 bases). The DNA end is a closer match to TRBJ2-7, so the J assignment may be wrong. The CDR3 sequence is 14 residues long. Germline CDR1 reads MNHEY; CDR2 reads SVGAGI. CDR3 in amino acids: CASSWGTGTYEQYF. DNA for the CDR3: TGTGCCAGCAGTTGGGGCACAGGTACCTACGAGCAGTACTTC.

The chain uses TRBV4-3 and TRBJ2-1; 7 nucleotides agree with TRBD2. Germline loops: CDR1 LGHNA, CDR2 YSLEER. V gave up 0 bases and J gave up 4 bases; unmatched junction bases: 15. The CDR3 loop spans 19 amino acids. Here the CDR3 reads CASSQEWGEAGNTYNEQFF. The CDR3 coding sequence is TGCGCCAGCAGCCAAGAATGGGGGGAAGCGGGAAACACGTACAATGAGCAGTTCTTC.

The V and J genes are TRBV7-8 and TRBJ1-4; 9 bases match TRBD1. CDR3 length equals 15 residues. V was pared by 5 bases and J by 8 bases, with 9 bases of the junction left unmatched. From germline, CDR1 is SGHVS and CDR2 FQNEAQ. DNA for the CDR3: TGTGCCAGCAGCCGACCGACAGGGGGGAGCGAAAAACTGTTTTTT. Protein: CASSRPTGGSEKLFF.

This chain links TRBV4-2 with TRBJ2-7; TRBD2 is a possible D gene (7 bases). The CDR3 loop spans 18 amino acids. Trimming left V 1 base short and J 4 bases short, with 23 bases between. The germline V gene encodes CDR1 LGHNA and CDR2 YNFKEQ. The CDR3 sequence is CASSQVTGGSTLLYEQYF. CDR3 in DNA: TGTGCCAGCAGCCAAGTAACGGGGGGCAGTACACTTCTTTACGAGCAGTACTTC.

This clone has a single count. The chain is built from TRBV7-2 and TRBJ2-1; tentatively, D is TRBD2 (5 bases). With 5 bases removed from V and 0 bases from J, the gap between germline ends came to 11 bases. From germline, CDR1 is SGHTA and CDR2 FQGNSA. CDR3 length equals 15 residues. The CDR3 coding sequence is TGTGCCAGCAGCAATGCGGGCACCTCCTACAATGAGCAGTTCTTC. Amino acid sequence: CASSNAGTSYNEQFF.